The clone carrying this T cell receptor beta chain appeared a few times. Its antigen is not identified. This record belongs to a study of blood T cells in healthy people across ages. Study outcomes and limitations: CMV infection status of these donors was not known. Age brought a roughly linear fall in TCR beta diversity measured per million T cells.

The authors extracted at least 5 micrograms of total RNA per sample. A sample-barcoded 5' primer and a J-beta primer mix were used in a second PCR of roughly 6 to 12 cycles. Each CDR3 protein is one row after TCRdb ran MiXCR on the 5' RACE reads. The sample shows roughly 930,000 distinct CDR3 sequences, roughly 50% of them seen only once. The source of this sequence is a man in his thirties or forties in good health. The sequencing input was blood.

In DNA, the CDR3 is TGCAGCGTGGCGCCCCCGCTCTCCTACGAGCAGTACTTC. This gives the protein CSVAPPLSYEQYF. This chain links TRBV29-1 with TRBJ2-7; no clear D. Germline V CDR1 and CDR2: SQVTM, ANQGSEA. The germline V and J ends were trimmed by 6 bases and 0 bases, with 12 bases remaining between them. This CDR3 has 13 residues.